The 26 T cell receptor beta chains below come from one sample, sequenced in a study of blood T cell repertoires in COVID-19. Method: immunoSEQ multiplex PCR; TCRdb's copy keeps in-frame clones and lacks some. The sample contains roughly 20,000 clones, around nine tenths of which appear only once. The sample taken for sequencing was peripheral blood. These receptors were collected from a human donor in a cohort sampled during active COVID-19.

The chain has TRBV20-1 and TRBJ2-7; 9 bases map to TRBD2. CDR3 length: 14 amino acids. Germline V gene lookup returns CDR1 DFQATT and CDR2 SNEGSKA (reference sequence). V shed 3 bases and J 6 bases; nucleotides not matched to a gene: 9. The CDR3 nucleotides are TGCAGTGCTAGTCGTCCTAGCGGGACTAGCGAGCAGTACTTC. Its protein is CSASRPSGTSEQYF.

This clone was counted between two and nine times. The V call is TRBV19, the J call TRBJ2-7; 7 positions match TRBD1. The germline V gene has CDR1 LNHDA and CDR2 SQIVND (reference sequence). V trimming: 4 bases; J trimming: 4 bases; junction bases outside the gene matches: 10. This CDR3 contains 15 residues. CDR3 DNA sequence: TGTGCCAGTAGTACCCCGACAGGGTTCCTTTACGAGCAGTACTTC. Its protein product is CASSTPTGFLYEQYF.

This chain connects TRBV24-1 to TRBJ2-3; 12 bases line up with TRBD2. J was trimmed by 3 bases and V by 10 bases; bases with no gene match: 7. The CDR3 sequence is 15 residues long. Germline CDR1 is KGHDR and CDR2 is SFDVKD. Here the CDR3 reads CATRPTSGRTDTQYF. CDR3 nucleotide sequence: TGTGCCACGCGACCTACTAGCGGGAGGACAGATACGCAGTATTTT.

V usage is TRBV19 and J usage is TRBJ2-4, with 7 nucleotides matching TRBD1. CDR1 is LNHDA, CDR2 SQIVND, per germline (reference sequence). Trimming took 4 bases from V and 2 from J; bases not matched to a gene: 8. The CDR3 is made up of 16 amino acids. The CDR3 is CASSKSQGVTKNIQYF. The DNA for the CDR3 is TGTGCCAGTAGTAAGTCGCAGGGGGTGACCAAAAACATTCAGTACTTC.

The V and J genes are TRBV19 and TRBJ2-2; TRBD1 aligns across 7 bases. This CDR3 spans 17 amino acids. Germline V gives CDR1 LNHDA, CDR2 SQIVND (reference sequence). Trimming took 2 bases from V and 4 from J; bases not matched to a gene: 10. This chain's CDR3 is CASSITRDSLITGELFF. CDR3 DNA: TGTGCCAGTAGTATAACTCGGGACAGCTTAATCACCGGGGAGCTGTTTTTT.

The V call is TRBV30, the J call TRBJ1-1; 8 bases are shared with TRBD1. This CDR3 region has 16 residues. The germline V gene encodes CDR1 GTSNPN and CDR2 SVGIG (reference sequence). With V trimmed by 1 base and J by 0 bases, 7 bases remained unmatched. CDR3 residues: CAWSGAGGNMNTEAFF. CDR3 DNA: TGTGCCTGGAGTGGGGCAGGGGGCAATATGAACACTGAAGCTTTCTTT.

The chain couples TRBV28 to TRBJ1-4, with D tentatively TRBD1 (5 bases). Trimming cost V 6 bases and J 8 bases, with 7 bases left between them. Germline CDR1 and CDR2: MDHEN and SYDVKM. The CDR3 contains 11 residues. The CDR3 sequence: CASREGEKLFF. The CDR3 nucleotides read TGTGCCAGCAGGGAGGGGGAAAAACTGTTTTTT.

The genes are TRBV7-9 and TRBJ2-1; D uncertain. Germline CDR1 and CDR2: SEHNR and FQNEAQ (reference sequence). This CDR3 contains 10 residues. Between the trimmed V and J ends, which lost 5 bases and 7 bases, there was a span of 3 bases. CDR3 region: CASSPNEQFF. CDR3 bases: TGTGCCAGCAGCCCTAATGAGCAGTTCTTC.

This clone occurred a few times. This chain links TRBV19 with TRBJ2-7; 9 bases align to TRBD1. The length of the CDR3 is 14 residues. V gave up 5 bases and J gave up 6 bases; unmatched junction bases: 8. The germline V gene has CDR1 LNHDA and CDR2 SQIVND (reference sequence). The CDR3 DNA is TGTGCCAGTAGTGCACAGGGGGCTGGGAGCGAGCAGTACTTC. Translated: CASSAQGAGSEQYF.

This clone was picked up one time. The chain is built from TRBV3-1 (or the pseudogene TRBV3-2) and TRBJ2-7, with a possible D match to TRBD2 (6 bases). CDR3 length: 15 residues. Germline lookup yields CDR1 LGHDT and CDR2 YNNKEL (reference sequence). V was pared by 0 bases and J by 0 bases, with 9 bases between. Here the CDR3 reads CASSQEGGLSYEQYF. The CDR3 nucleotides read TGTGCCAGCAGCCAAGAGGGGGGACTCTCCTACGAGCAGTACTTC.

The V gene is TRBV7-9, the J gene TRBJ1-1; a possible D gene is TRBD1 (5 bases). V dropped 1 base and J dropped 0 bases, with 12 bases sitting between them. The germline CDR1 and CDR2 sequences are SEHNR and FQNEAQ (reference sequence). The CDR3 length is 16 residues. CDR3: CASSLDGAWMNTEAFF. CDR3 in DNA: TGTGCCAGCAGCTTAGATGGGGCCTGGATGAACACTGAAGCTTTCTTT. The complete variable domain, with remaining parts taken from reference TRBV7-9 and TRBJ1-1, reads DTGVSQNPRHKITKRGQNVTFRCDPISEHNRLYWYRQTLGQGPEFLTYFQNEAQLEKSRLLSDRFSAERPKGSFSTLEIQRTEQGDSAMYLCASSLDGAWMNTEAFFGQGTRLTVV.

With respect to this clone: One end of the junction is discordant with germline, which a read error may explain. The V call is TRBV28, the J call TRBJ1-5; no definite D call. CDR3 length equals 17 residues. CDR1 and CDR2 from the germline V gene are MDHEN and SYDVKM. The CDR3, as DNA: TGTGCCAGCAGTTCGCTCAAGGAGCGGTATAGCTATCAGCCCCAGCATTTT. This codes for CASSSLKERYSYQPQHF.

The chain links TRBV3-1 (or the pseudogene TRBV3-2) to TRBJ2-1, with D possibly TRBD2 on 5 matching bases. This CDR3 contains 13 residues. Trimming removed 4 bases from V and 9 bases from J, with 13 bases in between. Germline lookup yields CDR1 LGHDT and CDR2 YNNKEL (reference sequence). In DNA form, the CDR3 reads TGTGCCAGCAGCCGCCCGGCGGCGGGTGAGCAGTTCTTC. Amino acids: CASSRPAAGEQFF.

This clone was found a few times. This chain uses TRBV6-5 with TRBJ2-3; 7 bases align to TRBD2. With 6 bases clipped from V and 4 bases from J, the junction kept 4 bases outside the gene matches. This CDR3 is built from 13 residues. Germline CDR1 and CDR2: MNHEY and SVGAGI. In DNA form, the CDR3 reads TGTGCCAGCAGGCGGGACTACGCAGATACGCAGTATTTT. Translated, it gives CASRRDYADTQYF.

The rearrangement links TRBV2 to TRBJ1-3; TRBD1 matches at 7 bases. There are 16 residues in the CDR3. The trim removed 6 bases at V and 1 base at J, leaving 9 bases unmatched. Germline CDR1 SNHLY, CDR2 FYNNEI. Written as DNA, the CDR3 is TGTGCCAGCAGCCTCCGGGACAGTGCGTCTGGAAACACCATATATTTT. Translated, it gives CASSLRDSASGNTIYF.

This clone was observed once. This chain links TRBV4-3 with TRBJ2-2; D may be TRBD2 (6 bases). The ends were cut back, 5 bases at V and 0 bases at J, with 7 bases in the middle. The germline gives CDR1 LGHNA, CDR2 YSLEER. The CDR3 has 14 residues. The chain's CDR3 is CASSWTTNTGELFF. CDR3 DNA: TGCGCCAGCAGCTGGACTACGAACACCGGGGAGCTGTTTTTT.

This clone showed up just once. The chain links TRBV18 to TRBJ2-7; 10 positions agree with TRBD2. The germline V gene has CDR1 KGHSH and CDR2 LQKENI. V lost 0 bases, J lost 2 bases, and 4 bases stayed unmatched. The CDR3 runs 16 residues. The CDR3 protein is CASSPPGTSVTYEQYF. Here the CDR3 DNA reads TGTGCCAGCTCACCACCCGGGACTAGCGTAACCTACGAGCAGTACTTC.

J is TRBJ1-1 and V is TRBV5-1; 7 bases fit TRBD1. This CDR3 comprises 13 residues. Germline CDR1 SGHRS, CDR2 YFSETQ. V lost 4 bases to trimming and J lost 4 bases; unmatched junction nucleotides: 4. This CDR3 reads CASSPQGGTEAFF. The CDR3 nucleotides read TGCGCCAGCAGCCCTCAGGGGGGCACTGAAGCTTTCTTT.

The chain joins TRBV12-5 to TRBJ2-2, with TRBD2 as a possible D gene (5 bases). CDR1 and CDR2 (germline): LGHNT, FRNRAP. This CDR3 is 15 amino acids long. Trimming left V 1 base short and J 5 bases short, with 11 bases between. CDR3 residues: CASGLGGSRTGELFF. The CDR3 nucleotides read TGTGCTAGTGGTTTGGGAGGGAGTCGGACCGGGGAGCTGTTTTTT.

The CDR3 DNA follows: TGTGCCAGCAGCGCGGGACAGACGGAGACCCAGTACTTC. Amino acid sequence: CASSAGQTETQYF. The chain links TRBV7-6 to TRBJ2-5, with a tentative D call TRBD1 (7 bases). This CDR3 spans 13 amino acids. V gave up 5 bases and J gave up 5 bases, with 12 bases separating them. Germline CDR1 is SGHVS and CDR2 is FNYEAQ.

The chain uses TRBV15 and TRBJ2-2; D ambiguous. Germline lookup yields CDR1 LNHNV and CDR2 YYDKDF (reference sequence). The CDR3 spans 14 residues. The germline V and J ends were trimmed by 0 bases and 4 bases, with 6 bases remaining between them. CDR3 residues: CATSRDQVTGELFF. CDR3 nucleotide sequence: TGTGCCACCAGCAGAGATCAGGTCACCGGGGAGCTGTTTTTT.

The V gene is TRBV7-2, the J gene TRBJ1-5; 8 nucleotides match TRBD1. The V segment lost 5 bases and the J segment 6 bases; nucleotides outside the gene matches: 9. This CDR3 comprises 15 residues. Germline-derived CDR1 and CDR2 are SGHTA and FQGNSA. Here the CDR3 reads CASSPGTGRTQPQHF. CDR3 nucleotide sequence: TGTGCCAGCAGCCCAGGGACAGGTAGGACTCAGCCCCAGCATTTT.

This clone was recorded once. The V and J genes are TRBV28 and TRBJ2-1; no reliable D call. Germline V CDR1 and CDR2: MDHEN, SYDVKM. Trimming shortened V by 7 bases and J by 6 bases, and 13 bases separated the two germline ends. CDR3 length: 13 amino acids. The CDR3, as DNA: TGTGCCAGCACCCTAGGTGGAGCCAATGAGCAGTTCTTC. Its protein is CASTLGGANEQFF.

V is TRBV4-1 and J is TRBJ2-1; the D gene is possibly TRBD2 (6 bases). Germline CDR1 and CDR2: MGHRA and YSYEKL. The ends were cut back, 4 bases at V and 9 bases at J, with 13 bases in the middle. The CDR3 length is 13 residues. The chain's CDR3 is CASSRNGGSEQFF. Here the CDR3 DNA reads TGCGCCAGCAGCCGAAACGGAGGGAGTGAGCAGTTCTTC.

Only one count was recorded for this clone. The J gene is TRBJ2-2, the V gene TRBV3-1 (or the pseudogene TRBV3-2); TRBD2 might be the D (6 bases). V lost 2 bases, J lost 6 bases, and 16 bases lay in between. Germline values: CDR1 LGHDT, CDR2 YNNKEL (reference sequence). The CDR3 sequence is 16 residues long. CDR3 coding DNA: TGTGCCAGCAGCCAACAGATAGGGGAGGTGTCCGGGGAGCTGTTTTTT. As protein: CASSQQIGEVSGELFF.

The V and J genes are TRBV2 and TRBJ1-2, with 7 bases fitting TRBD1. The V segment lost 2 bases and the J segment 2 bases; nucleotides outside the gene matches: 11. The CDR3 has 17 residues. Germline V lookup: CDR1 SNHLY, CDR2 FYNNEI. The CDR3 DNA follows: TGTGCCAGCAGTGAACAGGCAGGGGGGCTTACCAACTATGGCTACACCTTC. It translates to CASSEQAGGLTNYGYTF.